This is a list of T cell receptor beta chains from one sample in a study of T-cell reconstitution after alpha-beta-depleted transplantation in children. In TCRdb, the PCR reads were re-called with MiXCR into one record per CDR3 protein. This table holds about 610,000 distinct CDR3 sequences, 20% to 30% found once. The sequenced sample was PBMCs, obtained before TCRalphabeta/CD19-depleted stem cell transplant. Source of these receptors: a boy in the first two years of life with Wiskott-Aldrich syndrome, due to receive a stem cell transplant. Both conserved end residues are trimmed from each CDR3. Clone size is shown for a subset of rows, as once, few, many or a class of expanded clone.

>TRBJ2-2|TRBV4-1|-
ASSHPGGLAGDLSGELF
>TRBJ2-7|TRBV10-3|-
AISSDRLSSYEQY
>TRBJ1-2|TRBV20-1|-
SARIRDKEVNNYGYT
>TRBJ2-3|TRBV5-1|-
ASSMGLAGGYSTDTQY
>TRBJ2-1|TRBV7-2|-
ASSKDSTGYNEQF
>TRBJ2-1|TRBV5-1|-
ASSFRTSGRINYNEQF
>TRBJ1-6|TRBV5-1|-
ASSFTTGGQSPLH
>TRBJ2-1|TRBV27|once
ASSLSTAIYNEQF
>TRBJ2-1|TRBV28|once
ASSLPGTSGSLQF
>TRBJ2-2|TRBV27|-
ASSFLVGIKPGELF
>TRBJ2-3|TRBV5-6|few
ASSPGSSGSESWEY
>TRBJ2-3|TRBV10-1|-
ASSDHSGRSVDTQY
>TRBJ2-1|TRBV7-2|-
ASSLVLTGIFNEQF
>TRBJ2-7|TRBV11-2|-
ASSSRTGPGY
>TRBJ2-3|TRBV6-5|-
ASSYGLTRSADTQY
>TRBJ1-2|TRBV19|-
ASSIEGLRGYT
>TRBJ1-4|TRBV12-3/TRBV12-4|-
ASSDWGEGLF
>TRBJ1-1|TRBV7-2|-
ASSPPGRGNTEAF
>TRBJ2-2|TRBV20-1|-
SAILGATGELF
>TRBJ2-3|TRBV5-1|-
ASSSTTSGQDTQY
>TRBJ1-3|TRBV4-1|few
ASSQPLTSGNTIY
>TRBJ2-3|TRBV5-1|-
ASSPGTGDTDTQY
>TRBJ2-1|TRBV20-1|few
SARWEEALVFSYNEQF
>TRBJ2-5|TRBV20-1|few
SARWGSETQY
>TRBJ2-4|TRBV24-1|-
ATSEAEGLAGLAKNIQY
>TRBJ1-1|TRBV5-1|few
ASSLSQQNTEAF